Each of the 27 T cell receptor beta chains below was sequenced from the same sample in a study of somatic mutations in cytotoxic T cells in rheumatoid arthritis. Some clones are missing from TCRdb's copy, which holds only in-frame ones; the method was immunoSEQ multiplex PCR. Among about 12,000 clones listed, around 80% were seen once. What was sequenced was CD8+ T cells sorted from blood. The receptors originated from a man between 45 and 60 years old in good health.

The chain joins TRBV10-1 to TRBJ2-5; D possibly matches TRBD1 or TRBD2 (5 bases each). There are 16 residues in the CDR3. Trimming pared 7 bases from V and 2 bases from J, leaving 20 bases between. Germline V gives CDR1 WNHNN, CDR2 SYGVQD (reference sequence). For the CDR3, the DNA is TGCGCCAGCAATCATGATCCGGGGCCGGGGCAAGAGACCCAGTACTTC. It is translated as CASNHDPGPGQETQYF.

V gene TRBV4-3 combines with J gene TRBJ2-7, with D maybe TRBD2 (7 bases). This CDR3 has 15 residues. V was cut by 4 bases and J by 3 bases, with 16 bases left in between. Germline V CDR1 and CDR2: LGHNA, YSLEER. CDR3 residues: CASSPAPGGIYEQYF. CDR3 DNA: TGCGCCAGCAGCCCCGCTCCGGGGGGCATCTACGAGCAGTACTTC.

The chain carries TRBV5-1 and TRBJ1-5; 7 nucleotides match TRBD1. Trimming removed 4 bases from V and 4 bases from J; junction bases left unmatched: 8. The germline gives CDR1 SGHRS, CDR2 YFSETQ. CDR3 size: 15 residues. The chain's CDR3 is CASSLRGGGNQPQHF. The CDR3, as DNA: TGCGCCAGCAGCCTGAGAGGGGGCGGTAATCAGCCCCAGCATTTT.

The chain has TRBV18 and TRBJ2-3, with TRBD1 as a possible D gene (6 bases). This CDR3 contains 17 residues. Germline assignment: CDR1 KGHSH and CDR2 LQKENI. The ends were cut back, 0 bases at V and 1 base at J, with 14 bases in the middle. Here the CDR3 reads CASSPPGAGGGTDTQYF. Written as DNA, the CDR3 is TGTGCCAGCTCACCACCGGGGGCTGGGGGTGGCACAGATACGCAGTATTTT.

The genes are TRBV4-2 and TRBJ1-1; possibly TRBD1 for D (6 bases). The V gene lost 4 bases and the J gene lost 0 bases, with 18 bases spanning the gap. The germline V gene encodes CDR1 LGHNA and CDR2 YNFKEQ. The length of the CDR3 is 17 residues. CDR3 nucleotides: TGTGCCAGCAGCCCGAGGCCAGGGGCAATGATGAACACTGAAGCTTTCTTT. This codes for CASSPRPGAMMNTEAFF.

V and J are TRBV5-1 and TRBJ1-4; a weak D match, TRBD1 (5 bases). V shed 0 bases and J shed 8 bases, with 17 bases lying between them. Germline lookup yields CDR1 SGHRS and CDR2 YFSETQ. This CDR3 is built from 16 residues. CDR3: CASSLGMRTRWEKLFF. CDR3 coding DNA: TGCGCCAGCAGCTTGGGTATGAGGACACGGTGGGAAAAACTGTTTTTT.

The rearrangement uses TRBV27 and TRBJ1-6; D is ambiguous. Germline CDR1 is MNHEY and CDR2 is SMNVEV (reference sequence). The CDR3 totals 15 residues. Trimming pared 0 bases from V and 9 bases from J, leaving 12 bases between. This CDR3 reads CASSLSVTAGSPLHF. The CDR3 nucleotides read TGTGCCAGCAGTTTATCGGTGACGGCAGGTTCACCCCTCCACTTT.

This sequence joins TRBV28 and TRBJ2-1; tentatively, D is TRBD2 (5 bases). CDR3 length equals 14 residues. V was trimmed by 3 bases and J by 7 bases, leaving 13 bases between them. CDR1 is MDHEN, CDR2 SYDVKM, per germline. The CDR3, as DNA: TGTGCCAGCAGTTTGAGGAAGCGGCCAAATGAGCAGTTCTTC. This encodes CASSLRKRPNEQFF.

This clone came up a few times. This sequence joins TRBV7-2 and TRBJ1-3; 10 nucleotides agree with TRBD1. The V gene's germline CDR1 is SGHTA and CDR2 FQGNSA. This CDR3 is built from 14 residues. The ends lost 2 bases at V and 8 bases at J; junction bases unmatched: 3. The CDR3 DNA reads TGTGCCAGCAGCTTATTCGGGACAGGGGACACCATATATTTT. It yields the protein CASSLFGTGDTIYF.

This clone was found once. The chain links TRBV6-1 to TRBJ2-1; 7 nucleotides match TRBD2. The CDR3 covers 14 residues. The V gene's germline CDR1 is MNHNS and CDR2 SASEGT. V was pared by 5 bases and J by 6 bases, with 7 bases of the junction left unmatched. The CDR3 DNA follows: TGTGCCAGCAGTCCCAGCTCGGGAGGCAATGAGCAGTTCTTC. Protein: CASSPSSGGNEQFF.

The CDR3 coding sequence is TGTGCCAGTAGTCGCACCGGGCCGGAGAACACTGAAGCTTTCTTT. It specifies CASSRTGPENTEAFF. The chain combines TRBV19 with TRBJ1-1; D uncertain. The germline V gene encodes CDR1 LNHDA and CDR2 SQIVND (reference sequence). This CDR3 has 15 amino acids. The V and J ends lost 5 bases and 1 base respectively, with 14 bases between them.

The V call is TRBV6-6, the J call TRBJ2-5, with D maybe TRBD1 (5 bases). Trimming stripped 6 bases from V and 3 bases from J, with 20 bases between. Per the germline V gene, CDR1 is MNHNY and CDR2 is SVGAGI (reference sequence). The CDR3 extends over 16 amino acids. CDR3 in DNA: TGTGCCAGCAGCCACTTGGGGCTTTTAGGGGAAGAGACCCAGTACTTC. The encoded protein is CASSHLGLLGEETQYF.

The CDR3 sequence is CASSGTGGTDTQYF. CDR3 nucleotide sequence: TGTGCCAGCAGTGGGACAGGGGGCACAGATACGCAGTATTTT. The chain joins TRBV6-4 to TRBJ2-3; 9 bases line up with TRBD1. CDR3 length: 14 amino acids. Germline V gene sequence: CDR1 MRHNA, CDR2 SNTAGT. With V trimmed by 4 bases and J by 1 base, 0 bases remained unmatched.

The V call is TRBV21-1, the J call TRBJ1-2. TRBV21-1 is classified as a pseudogene. CDR3 length equals 17 residues. The CDR3 protein is CASSLLPLSRAGSGYTF. The CDR3 DNA is TGTGCCAGCAGCCTCCTCCCACTGTCCCGGGCGGGGTCTGGCTACACCTTC.

In DNA form, the CDR3 reads TGTGCCAGCAGTCCGGGGACAGCGCTTGTGTTGGATACGCAGTATTTT. Translated, it gives CASSPGTALVLDTQYF. The V gene is TRBV27, the J gene TRBJ2-3, with 7 nucleotides matching TRBD1. The germline gives CDR1 MNHEY, CDR2 SMNVEV (reference sequence). The CDR3 totals 16 residues. The V gene end was trimmed by 5 bases and the J gene end by 6 bases; junction bases not matched to a gene: 14.

DNA of the CDR3: TGTGCCAGCAGTTCCCTCGGGGAGGTGTCGGTAGGCTACACCTTC. Protein sequence: CASSSLGEVSVGYTF. The chain combines TRBV6-6 with TRBJ1-2; D remains ambiguous. The CDR3 runs to 15 residues. CDR1 is MNHNY, CDR2 SVGAGI, per germline (reference sequence). V lost 4 bases to trimming and J lost 8 bases, with 20 bases between them.

The chain employs TRBV7-9 and TRBJ2-7; D unclear. The CDR3 runs to 14 residues. Trimming shortened V by 1 base and J by 4 bases, and 11 bases separated the two germline ends. The germline CDR1 and CDR2 sequences are SEHNR and FQNEAQ (reference sequence). The CDR3 here is CASSLVVYPYEQYF. CDR3 in DNA: TGTGCCAGCAGCTTAGTGGTCTACCCGTACGAGCAGTACTTC.

This clone was counted only a few times. This chain connects TRBV4-1 to TRBJ1-3, with D possibly TRBD1 on 6 matching bases. Germline V gene sequence: CDR1 MGHRA, CDR2 YSYEKL. The CDR3 has 16 amino acids. Trimming took off 0 bases at V and 7 bases at J, with 16 bases between the two ends. The DNA for the CDR3 is TGCGCCAGCAGCCAAGATTGGTCACAGGGACGCAACACCATATATTTT. This sequence encodes CASSQDWSQGRNTIYF.

This clone was seen a handful of times. The chain combines TRBV29-1 with TRBJ1-2; weak D call: TRBD1 (6 bases). The germline CDR1 and CDR2 sequences are SQVTM and ANQGSEA. The CDR3 contains 15 residues. Trimming took 2 bases from V and 4 from J, leaving 17 bases between them. CDR3 nucleotide sequence: TGCAGCGTTGAAACCCCCGGCGGACAGAGCTATGGCTACACCTTC. Protein product: CSVETPGGQSYGYTF. The complete variable domain, with remaining parts taken from reference TRBV29-1 and TRBJ1-2, reads SAVISQKPSRDICQRGTSLTIQCQVDSQVTMMFWYRQQPGQSLTLIATANQGSEATYESGFVIDKFPISRPNLTFSTLTVSNMSPEDSSIYLCSVETPGGQSYGYTFGSGTRLTVV.

V gene TRBV4-3 combines with J gene TRBJ2-3; 9 bases line up with TRBD2. CDR1 is LGHNA, CDR2 YSLEER, per germline. Losses at the gene ends were 0 bases for V and 5 bases for J; bases not matched to a gene: 9. The length of the CDR3 is 17 residues. The CDR3 DNA reads as TGCGCCAGCAGCCAAGATTTTAGCGGGAGTTCAAGAGATACGCAGTATTTT. This codes for CASSQDFSGSSRDTQYF.

This chain connects TRBV11-3 to TRBJ2-7, with D maybe TRBD1 (5 bases). The CDR3 runs to 16 residues. The germline V gene encodes CDR1 SGHNT and CDR2 YENEEA. V lost 5 bases and J 2 bases, leaving 19 bases between the germline ends. The CDR3 loop is CASSTFNRSTAYEQYF. In nucleotides, the CDR3 is TGTGCCAGCAGCACCTTTAATAGGTCGACAGCCTACGAGCAGTACTTC.

The genes are TRBV7-2 and TRBJ1-1; D gene unclear. Trimming shortened V by 6 bases and J by 6 bases, and 11 bases separated the two germline ends. The CDR3 totals 12 residues. CDR1 and CDR2 from the germline V gene are SGHTA and FQGNSA. Here the CDR3 DNA reads TGTGCCAGCAGTACCCCGGAGGCTGAAGCTTTCTTT. This encodes CASSTPEAEAFF.

The chain links TRBV11-2 to TRBJ1-1, with unresolved D. Germline lookup yields CDR1 SGHAT and CDR2 FQNNGV. The length of the CDR3 is 13 residues. Trimming stripped 0 bases from V and 7 bases from J, with 9 bases between. The CDR3 loop is CASSLDLSGEAFF. In nucleotides, the CDR3 is TGTGCCAGCAGCTTAGATCTGAGTGGTGAAGCTTTCTTT.

The V gene is TRBV7-6, the J gene TRBJ2-7, with 10 bases fitting TRBD2. After removal of 2 bases from V and 3 bases from J, the junction contained 4 bases not matched to a gene. The germline CDR1 and CDR2 sequences are SGHVS and FNYEAQ. The CDR3 contains 15 residues. In DNA form, the CDR3 reads TGTGCCAGCAGCTTACTAGCGGGAGAGGGCTACGAGCAGTACTTC. Protein: CASSLLAGEGYEQYF.

There are a few counts of this clone. The V and J genes are TRBV15 and TRBJ1-2; TRBD1 aligns across 8 bases. This CDR3 contains 14 residues. Trimming at V came to 4 bases and at J to 2 bases, leaving 3 bases not matched to a gene. Germline CDR1 is LNHNV and CDR2 is YYDKDF (reference sequence). Written as DNA, the CDR3 is TGTGCCACCAGCATGGACAGGGCCAACTATGGCTACACCTTC. This translates into CATSMDRANYGYTF.

The V call is TRBV28, the J call TRBJ2-1; the D is unclear. Germline loops: CDR1 MDHEN, CDR2 SYDVKM. The CDR3 has 13 amino acids. Trimming removed 5 bases from V and 9 bases from J, with 14 bases in between. The CDR3 is CASSTAFDTEQFF. As DNA, the CDR3 is TGTGCCAGCAGTACCGCTTTTGATACTGAGCAGTTCTTC.

The J gene is TRBJ2-4, the V gene TRBV6-1, with D perhaps assigned TRBD1 or TRBD2 (6 bases each). The germline V gene encodes CDR1 MNHNS and CDR2 SASEGT. The CDR3 is 16 amino acids. V was trimmed by 1 base and J by 1 base, leaving 11 bases between them. This CDR3 reads CASSEEGGMAKNIQYF. The CDR3 nucleotides are TGTGCCAGCAGTGAAGAGGGGGGCATGGCCAAAAACATTCAGTACTTC.